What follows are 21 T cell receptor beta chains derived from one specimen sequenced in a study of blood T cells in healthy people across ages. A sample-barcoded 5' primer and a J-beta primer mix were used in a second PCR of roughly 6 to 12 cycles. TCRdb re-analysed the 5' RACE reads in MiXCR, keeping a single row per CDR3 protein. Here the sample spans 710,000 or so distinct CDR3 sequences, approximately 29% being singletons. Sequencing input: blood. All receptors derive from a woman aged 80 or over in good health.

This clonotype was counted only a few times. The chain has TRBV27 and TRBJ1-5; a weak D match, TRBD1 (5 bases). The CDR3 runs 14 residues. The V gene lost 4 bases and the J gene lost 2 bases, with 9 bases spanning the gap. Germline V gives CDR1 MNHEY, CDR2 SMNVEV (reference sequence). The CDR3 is CASSWGNGNQPQHF. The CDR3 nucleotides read TGTGCCAGCAGTTGGGGGAATGGCAATCAGCCCCAGCATTTT.

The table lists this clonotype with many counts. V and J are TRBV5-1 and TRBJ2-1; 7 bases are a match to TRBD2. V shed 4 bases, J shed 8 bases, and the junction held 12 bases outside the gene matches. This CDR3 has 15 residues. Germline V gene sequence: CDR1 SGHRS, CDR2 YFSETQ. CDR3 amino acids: CASSPWTRKLDEQFF. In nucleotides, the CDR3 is TGCGCCAGCAGCCCATGGACTAGAAAACTCGATGAGCAGTTCTTC.

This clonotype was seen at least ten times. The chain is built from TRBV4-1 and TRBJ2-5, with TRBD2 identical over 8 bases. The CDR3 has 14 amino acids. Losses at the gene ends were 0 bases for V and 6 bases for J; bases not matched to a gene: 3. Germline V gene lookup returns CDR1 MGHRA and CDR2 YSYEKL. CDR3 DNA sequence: TGCGCCAGCAGCCAAGAAGAGCGGGGGAAGACCCAGTACTTC. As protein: CASSQEERGKTQYF.

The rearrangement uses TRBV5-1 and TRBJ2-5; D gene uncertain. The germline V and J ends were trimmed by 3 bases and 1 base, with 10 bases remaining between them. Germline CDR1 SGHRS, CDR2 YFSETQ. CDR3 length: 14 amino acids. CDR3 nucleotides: TGCGCCAGCAGCTCCATGGCCAGCCAAGAGACCCAGTACTTC. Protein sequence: CASSSMASQETQYF. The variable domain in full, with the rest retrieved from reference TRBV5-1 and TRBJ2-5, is KAGVTQTPRYLIKTRGQQVTLSCSPISGHRSVSWYQQTPGQGLQFLFEYFSETQRNKGNFPGRFSGRQFSNSRSEMNVSTLELGDSALYLCASSSMASQETQYFGPGTRLLVL.

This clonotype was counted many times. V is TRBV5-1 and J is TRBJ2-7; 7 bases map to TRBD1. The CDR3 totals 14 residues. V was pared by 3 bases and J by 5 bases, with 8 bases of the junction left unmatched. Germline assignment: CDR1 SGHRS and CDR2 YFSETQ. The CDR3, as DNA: TGCGCCAGCAGCTCCGGGACAGTTGGGAACGAGCAGTACTTC. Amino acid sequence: CASSSGTVGNEQYF.

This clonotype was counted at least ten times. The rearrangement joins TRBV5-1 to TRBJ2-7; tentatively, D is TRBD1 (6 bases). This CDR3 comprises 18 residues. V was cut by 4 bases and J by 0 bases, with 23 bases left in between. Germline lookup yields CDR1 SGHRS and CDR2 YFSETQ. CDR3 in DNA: TGCGCCAGCAGCCCGACCCACCGGACAGAGAGCCGCTCCTACGAGCAGTACTTC. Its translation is CASSPTHRTESRSYEQYF.

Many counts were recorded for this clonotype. In DNA, the CDR3 is TGTGCCAGCAGCAAGCGGACAGGGGCCTACAATGAGCAGTTCTTC. It specifies CASSKRTGAYNEQFF. The rearrangement links TRBV13 to TRBJ2-1; 9 bases fit TRBD1. The CDR3 has 15 amino acids. V lost 5 bases to trimming and J lost 2 bases; unmatched junction nucleotides: 4. The germline V gene encodes CDR1 PRHDT and CDR2 FYEKMQ (reference sequence).

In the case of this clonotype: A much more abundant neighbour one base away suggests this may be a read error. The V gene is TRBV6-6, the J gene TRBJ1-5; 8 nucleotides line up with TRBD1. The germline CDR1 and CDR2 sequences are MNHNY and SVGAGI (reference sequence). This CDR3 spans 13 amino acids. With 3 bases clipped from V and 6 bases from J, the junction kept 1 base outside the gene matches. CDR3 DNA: TGTGCCAGCAGTTATACAGGGGGTCAGCCCCAGCATTTT. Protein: CASSYTGGQPQHF.

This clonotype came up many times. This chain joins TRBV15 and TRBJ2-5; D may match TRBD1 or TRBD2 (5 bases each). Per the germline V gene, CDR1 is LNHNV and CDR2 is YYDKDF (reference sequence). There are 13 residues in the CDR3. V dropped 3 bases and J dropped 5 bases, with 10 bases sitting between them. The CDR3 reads CATSRGDGETQYF. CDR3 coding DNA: TGTGCCACCAGCAGGGGGGACGGGGAGACCCAGTACTTC.

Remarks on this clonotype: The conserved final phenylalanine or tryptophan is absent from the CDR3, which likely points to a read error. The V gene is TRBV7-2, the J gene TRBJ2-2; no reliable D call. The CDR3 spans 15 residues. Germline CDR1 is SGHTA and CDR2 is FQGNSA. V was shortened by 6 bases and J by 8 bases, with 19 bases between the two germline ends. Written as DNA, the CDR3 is TGTGCCAGCAGTCCAGGTTATGAATGGCGGGGGGAGCTGTTTGTT. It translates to CASSPGYEWRGELFV.

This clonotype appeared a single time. CDR3 DNA: TGTGCCAGCAGCTTTCCAGGGATCGGGGCCAACGTCCTGACTTTC. It specifies CASSFPGIGANVLTF. The chain couples TRBV7-9 to TRBJ2-6; perhaps TRBD1 as D (5 bases). V lost 3 bases, J lost 4 bases, and 10 bases lay in between. Germline CDR1 and CDR2: SEHNR and FQNEAQ (reference sequence). The CDR3 extends over 15 amino acids.

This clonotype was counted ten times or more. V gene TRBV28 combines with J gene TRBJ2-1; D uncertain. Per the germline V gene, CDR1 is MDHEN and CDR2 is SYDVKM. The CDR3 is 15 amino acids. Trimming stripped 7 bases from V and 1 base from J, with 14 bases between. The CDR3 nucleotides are TGTGCCAGCACCACCCCCGGCGATTCCTACAATGAGCAGTTCTTC. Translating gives CASTTPGDSYNEQFF.

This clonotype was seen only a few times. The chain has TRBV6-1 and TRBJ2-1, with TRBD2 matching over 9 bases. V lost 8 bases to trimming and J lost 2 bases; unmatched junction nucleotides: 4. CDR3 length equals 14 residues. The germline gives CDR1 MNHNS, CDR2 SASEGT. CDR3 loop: CASAPSGAYNEQFF. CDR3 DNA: TGTGCCAGCGCCCCTAGCGGGGCCTACAATGAGCAGTTCTTC.

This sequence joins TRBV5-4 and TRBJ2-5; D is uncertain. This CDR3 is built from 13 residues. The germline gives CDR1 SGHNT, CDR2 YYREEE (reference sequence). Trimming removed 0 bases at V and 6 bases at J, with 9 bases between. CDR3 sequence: CASSLEGSKTQYF. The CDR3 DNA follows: TGTGCCAGCAGCTTGGAGGGATCGAAGACCCAGTACTTC.

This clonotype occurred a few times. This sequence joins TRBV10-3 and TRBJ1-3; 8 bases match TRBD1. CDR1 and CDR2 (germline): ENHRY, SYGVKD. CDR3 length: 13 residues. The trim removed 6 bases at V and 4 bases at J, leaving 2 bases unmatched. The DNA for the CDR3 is TGTGCCATCAGGGACAGGGAAGGAAACACCATATATTTT. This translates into CAIRDREGNTIYF.

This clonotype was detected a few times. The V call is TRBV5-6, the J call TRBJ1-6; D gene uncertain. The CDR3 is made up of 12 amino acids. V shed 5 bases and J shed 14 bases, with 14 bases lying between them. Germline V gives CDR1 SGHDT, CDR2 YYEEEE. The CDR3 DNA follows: TGTGCCAGCAGTATAAGAAGGGAAACCCTCCACTTT. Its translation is CASSIRRETLHF.

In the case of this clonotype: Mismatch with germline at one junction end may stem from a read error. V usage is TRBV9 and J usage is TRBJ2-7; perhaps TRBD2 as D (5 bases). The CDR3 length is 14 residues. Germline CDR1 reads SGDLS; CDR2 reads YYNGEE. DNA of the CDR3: TGTGCCAGCAGCGTAGATCCTAGCTCCTACGTGCAGTACTTC. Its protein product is CASSVDPSSYVQYF.

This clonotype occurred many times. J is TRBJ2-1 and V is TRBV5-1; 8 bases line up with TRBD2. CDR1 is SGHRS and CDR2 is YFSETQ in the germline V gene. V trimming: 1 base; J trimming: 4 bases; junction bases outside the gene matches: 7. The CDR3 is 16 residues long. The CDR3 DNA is TGCGCCAGCAGCTTGAACGCGGGGGGAGGGTACAATGAGCAGTTCTTC. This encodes CASSLNAGGGYNEQFF.

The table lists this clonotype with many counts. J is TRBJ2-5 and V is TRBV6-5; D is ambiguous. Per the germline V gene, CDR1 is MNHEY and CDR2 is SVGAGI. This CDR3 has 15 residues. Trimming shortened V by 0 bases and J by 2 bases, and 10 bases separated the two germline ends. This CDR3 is CASSYSATRQETQYF. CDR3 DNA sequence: TGTGCCAGCAGTTACTCGGCAACACGTCAAGAGACCCAGTACTTC.

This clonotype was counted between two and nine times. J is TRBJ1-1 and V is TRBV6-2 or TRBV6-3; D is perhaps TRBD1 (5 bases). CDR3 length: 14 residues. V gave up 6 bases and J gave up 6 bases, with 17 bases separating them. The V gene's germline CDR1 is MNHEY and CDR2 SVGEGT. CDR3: CASSPDLSGAEAFF. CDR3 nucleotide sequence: TGTGCCAGCAGCCCGGACCTCTCGGGGGCTGAAGCTTTCTTT.

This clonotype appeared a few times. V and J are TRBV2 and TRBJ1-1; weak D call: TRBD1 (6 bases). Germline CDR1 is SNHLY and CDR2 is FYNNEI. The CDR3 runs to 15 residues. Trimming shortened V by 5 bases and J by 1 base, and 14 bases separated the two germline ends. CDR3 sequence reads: CASSLKGHTNTEAFF. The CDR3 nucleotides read TGTGCCAGCAGTTTAAAGGGACATACGAACACTGAAGCTTTCTTT.